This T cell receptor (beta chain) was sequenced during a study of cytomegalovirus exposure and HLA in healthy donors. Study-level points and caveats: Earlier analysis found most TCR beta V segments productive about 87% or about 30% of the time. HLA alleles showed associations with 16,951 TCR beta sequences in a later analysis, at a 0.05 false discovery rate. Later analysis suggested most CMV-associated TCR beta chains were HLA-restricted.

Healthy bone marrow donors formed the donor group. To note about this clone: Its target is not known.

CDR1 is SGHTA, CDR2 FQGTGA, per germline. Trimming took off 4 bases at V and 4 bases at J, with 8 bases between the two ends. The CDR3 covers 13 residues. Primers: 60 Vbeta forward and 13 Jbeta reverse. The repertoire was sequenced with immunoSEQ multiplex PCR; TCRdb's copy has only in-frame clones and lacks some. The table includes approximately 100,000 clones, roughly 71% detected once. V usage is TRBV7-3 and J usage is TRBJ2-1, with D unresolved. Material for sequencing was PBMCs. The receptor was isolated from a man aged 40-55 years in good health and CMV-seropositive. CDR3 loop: CASSSTAYNEQFF. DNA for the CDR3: TGTGCCAGCAGCTCAACAGCTTACAATGAGCAGTTCTTC.